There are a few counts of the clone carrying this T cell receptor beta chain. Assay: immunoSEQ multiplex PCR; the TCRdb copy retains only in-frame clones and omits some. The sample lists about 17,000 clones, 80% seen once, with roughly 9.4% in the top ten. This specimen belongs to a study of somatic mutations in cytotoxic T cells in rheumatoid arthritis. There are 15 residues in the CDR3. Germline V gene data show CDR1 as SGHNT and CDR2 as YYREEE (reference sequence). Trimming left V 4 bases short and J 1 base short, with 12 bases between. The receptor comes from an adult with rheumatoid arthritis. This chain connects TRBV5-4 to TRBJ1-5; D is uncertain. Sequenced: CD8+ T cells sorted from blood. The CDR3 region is CASSTDPGSNQPQHF. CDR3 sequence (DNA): TGTGCCAGCAGCACGGATCCGGGGAGCAATCAGCCCCAGCATTTT.